Included here is one T cell receptor (beta chain) sequence, with context. Its antigen remains unidentified. The entry originates in a study of T cell responses to AZD1222 COVID-19 vaccine. Study-wide results and limits: Reportedly, nearly half the spike-specific TCRs target unmutated variant regions. Spike-specific TCR breadth and depth both grew after two AZD1222 doses.

Germline CDR1 and CDR2: MNHEY and SMNVEV (reference sequence). Trimming at V came to 6 bases and at J to 7 bases, leaving 8 bases not matched to a gene. CDR3 length equals 15 residues. Assay: immunoSEQ multiplex PCR; the TCRdb copy retains only in-frame clones and omits some. The table shows 200,000 to 300,000 clones, with 80% to 95% occurring only once. Sequenced here: peripheral blood, sampled on day 0 of AZD1222 vaccination. This clonotype was sampled from an adult in good health. The chain combines TRBV27 with TRBJ2-7; 14 nucleotides match TRBD2. As DNA, the CDR3 is TGTGCCAGCAGCCAGCCGGGACTAGCGGGAGATGAGCAGTACTTC. Translation gives CASSQPGLAGDEQYF.